The clone carrying this TCR beta chain is labeled medium-sized. Sequencing used immunoSEQ multiplex PCR; TCRdb keeps in-frame clones, though not all of them. The data show about 24,000 clones, 70% to 75% seen once. This entry comes from a study of cytotoxic CD8 clonotypes in ibrutinib-treated CLL. Across the whole study: Response samples were drawn at a median of about twelve months of treatment, range 6 to 36.

CDR3 length equals 14 residues. With 3 bases removed from V and 0 bases from J, the gap between germline ends came to 9 bases. CDR1 is KGHSH and CDR2 is LQKENI in the germline V gene. The chain carries TRBV18 and TRBJ2-7; D could derive from TRBD1 or TRBD2 (5 bases each). The sequences come from PBMCs, collected after 12 months of ibrutinib treatment. This TCR derives from a human donor with chronic lymphocytic leukemia. This chain's CDR3 is CASSPGVTSYEQYF. DNA for the CDR3: TGTGCCAGCTCACCGGGGGTGACCTCCTACGAGCAGTACTTC.